The 9 T cell receptor beta chains below were found in one sample sequenced in a study of blood T cell repertoires in COVID-19 (dated by TCRdb to 2018 to 2020). The library was obtained by the immunoSEQ multiplex PCR assay. Drawn from immuneACCESS, this table holds only the in-frame rearrangements with V and J called that TCRdb kept. Clones are partly lost; checked studies trace under half to an unresolved V gene and leave the rest unexplained. A total of under 95,000 clones appear in this sample, 90% to 95% of them only once. The ten largest clones add up to 2.6% of the sample. Source material: peripheral blood. All receptors derive from a man in his fifties with COVID-19, enrolled during active disease.

This clone was picked up one time. The chain is built from TRBV7-8 and TRBJ1-2; 8 bases agree with TRBD1. The CDR3 spans 16 residues. CDR1 is SGHVS and CDR2 is FQNEAQ in the germline V gene. V lost 2 bases to trimming and J lost 3 bases; unmatched junction nucleotides: 8. The CDR3 sequence is CASSLRRNRGYYGYTF. The CDR3 nucleotides are TGTGCCAGCAGCTTACGGCGGAACAGGGGGTACTATGGCTACACCTTC. Supplemented by reference TRBV7-8 and TRBJ1-2, the full variable domain reads GAGVSQSPRYKVAKRGQDVALRCDPISGHVSLFWYQQALGQGPEFLTYFQNEAQLDKSGLPSDRFFAERPEGSVSTLKIQRTQQEDSAVYLCASSLRRNRGYYGYTFGSGTRLTVV.

The CDR3 reads CASSTGGPDTQYF. The DNA for the CDR3 is TGTGCCAGCAGCACAGGGGGCCCAGATACGCAGTATTTT. The gene calls are TRBV28 and TRBJ2-3; TRBD1 matches at 9 bases. This CDR3 contains 13 residues. Germline CDR1 and CDR2: MDHEN and SYDVKM. The V and J ends lost 6 bases and 4 bases, in that order; junction bases with no gene match: 2.

This clone was counted a few times. Other DNA sequences in this sample translate to the same CDR3. The J gene is TRBJ2-3, the V gene TRBV19; no clear D gene. Germline V gene lookup returns CDR1 LNHDA and CDR2 SQIVND (reference sequence). Between the trimmed V and J ends, which lost 2 bases and 3 bases, there was a span of 6 bases. The CDR3 has 13 amino acids. The CDR3 region has the DNA TGTGCCAGTAGTATATCAGGAACAGATACGCAGTATTTT. Residues: CASSISGTDTQYF. The entire variable domain, with the rest obtained from reference TRBV19 and TRBJ2-3, is as follows: DGGITQSPKYLFRKEGQNVTLSCEQNLNHDAMYWYRQDPGQGLRLIYYSQIVNDFQKGDIAEGYSVSREKKESFPLTVTSAQKNPTAFYLCASSISGTDTQYFGPGTRLTVL.

The chain has TRBV6-1 and TRBJ1-5, with D possibly matching TRBD1 (5 bases). The germline CDR1 and CDR2 sequences are MNHNS and SASEGT. CDR3 length equals 17 residues. Trimming took off 2 bases at V and 1 base at J, with 15 bases between the two ends. CDR3 nucleotide sequence: TGTGCCAGCAGTGAATGGAGGGGTATTGGAAGCAATCAGCCCCAGCATTTT. Translated, it gives CASSEWRGIGSNQPQHF.

The chain couples TRBV5-6 to TRBJ2-7, with TRBD1 matching over 12 bases. The CDR3 loop spans 13 amino acids. Germline V gene lookup returns CDR1 SGHDT and CDR2 YYEEEE. CDR3 nucleotides: TGTGCCAGCAGCTTCGGGACAGGGGGCGGGCGGGACGTC. This encodes CASSFGTGGGRDV.

The rearrangement links TRBV5-4 to TRBJ2-5; TRBD2 aligns across 11 bases. The V and J ends lost 4 bases and 4 bases, in that order; junction bases with no gene match: 12. The CDR3 is 17 residues long. Germline values: CDR1 SGHNT, CDR2 YYREEE (reference sequence). CDR3 sequence: CASSVTPLLAGGETQYF. The CDR3 bases are TGTGCCAGCAGCGTGACCCCACTCCTAGCGGGAGGAGAGACCCAGTACTTC.

J is TRBJ2-1 and V is TRBV9; 11 bases fit TRBD2. The ends lost 4 bases at V and 4 bases at J; junction bases unmatched: 13. This CDR3 is built from 18 residues. Looked up from germline, CDR1 is SGDLS and CDR2 is YYNGEE. The CDR3 reads CASSSRRSGRAGYNEQFF. CDR3 DNA: TGTGCCAGCAGCTCCCGGCGTAGCGGGAGGGCGGGTTACAATGAGCAGTTCTTC. Using reference TRBV9 and TRBJ2-1 for the parts outside the CDR3, the full variable domain is DSGVTQTPKHLITATGQRVTLRCSPRSGDLSVYWYQQSLDQGLQFLIQYYNGEERAKGNILERFSAQQFPDLHSELNLSSLELGDSALYFCASSSRRSGRAGYNEQFFGPGTRLTVL.

This rearrangement joins TRBV6-5 to TRBJ2-7; TRBD2 might be the D (5 bases). Between the trimmed V and J ends, which lost 6 bases and 0 bases, there was a span of 12 bases. CDR1 is MNHEY, CDR2 SVGAGI, per germline. The CDR3 totals 14 residues. This chain's CDR3 is CASRTTGSSYEQYV. CDR3 bases: TGTGCCAGCAGAACTACTGGGAGCTCCTACGAGCAGTACGTC.

The rearrangement links TRBV10-1 to TRBJ2-3, with D perhaps TRBD2 (6 bases). CDR1 is WNHNN and CDR2 is SYGVQD in the germline V gene (reference sequence). The CDR3 totals 14 residues. Trimming pared 4 bases from V and 0 bases from J, leaving 8 bases between. The CDR3: CASSGSGSTDTQYF. In nucleotides, the CDR3 is TGCGCCAGCAGTGGTAGCGGAAGCACAGATACGCAGTATTTT.